Shown below are 16 T cell receptor beta chains from a single sample sequenced in a study of cytomegalovirus exposure and HLA in healthy donors. The PCR used 60 Vbeta and 13 Jbeta primers. Only in-frame clones appear in the TCRdb table, and some are missing; sequencing was by immunoSEQ multiplex PCR. The sample includes over 95,000 clones, 70% to 80% of them seen just once. The sequenced sample consisted of PBMCs. The receptors were sampled from a woman in her thirties in good health and CMV-seropositive.

The gene calls are TRBV18 and TRBJ1-1; D is ambiguous. The ends were cut back, 1 base at V and 1 base at J, with 10 bases in the middle. This CDR3 has 15 amino acids. The germline gives CDR1 KGHSH, CDR2 LQKENI. The CDR3 region is CASSPRVEANTEAFF. The CDR3, as DNA: TGTGCCAGCTCACCACGCGTTGAGGCGAACACTGAAGCTTTCTTT.

This clone was counted a few times. This chain connects TRBV6-1 to TRBJ1-1; 8 bases map to TRBD1. Germline V lookup: CDR1 MNHNS, CDR2 SASEGT. This CDR3 has 17 residues. V gave up 1 base and J gave up 1 base; unmatched junction bases: 8. In DNA form, the CDR3 reads TGTGCCAGCAGTGAAGGGCCCCGGACAGGGCCGAACACTGAAGCTTTCTTT. Protein product: CASSEGPRTGPNTEAFF.

This rearrangement joins TRBV27 to TRBJ1-6; D may be TRBD1 (5 bases). This CDR3 is built from 13 residues. Trimming took 0 bases from V and 9 from J, leaving 6 bases between them. The V gene's germline CDR1 is MNHEY and CDR2 SMNVEV (reference sequence). The CDR3 DNA follows: TGTGCCAGCAGTTTATCGCAGGGTTCACCCCTCCACTTT. This gives the protein CASSLSQGSPLHF.

This rearrangement joins TRBV2 to TRBJ2-6, with 8 nucleotides matching TRBD1. The V and J ends lost 8 bases and 0 bases, in that order; junction bases with no gene match: 6. The CDR3 covers 16 residues. Germline lookup yields CDR1 SNHLY and CDR2 FYNNEI. This CDR3 is CASGQGPFSGANVLTF. DNA of the CDR3: TGTGCCAGCGGACAGGGTCCGTTCTCTGGGGCCAACGTCCTGACTTTC.

The J gene is TRBJ1-5, the V gene TRBV5-5, with 7 bases matching TRBD1. Losses at the gene ends were 4 bases for V and 2 bases for J; bases not matched to a gene: 6. The CDR3 has 15 residues. The germline V gene encodes CDR1 SGHKS and CDR2 YYEKEE (reference sequence). The CDR3 sequence is CASSIRGAGNQPQHF. CDR3 nucleotides: TGTGCCAGCAGCATCAGGGGGGCTGGCAATCAGCCCCAGCATTTT.

The chain couples TRBV27 to TRBJ2-6, with D possibly matching TRBD1 (6 bases). The CDR3 runs to 19 residues. The V gene's germline CDR1 is MNHEY and CDR2 SMNVEV (reference sequence). V was trimmed by 7 bases and J by 4 bases, leaving 26 bases between them. In DNA, the CDR3 is TGTGCCAGCACGATTCGCCCGGGACACCGCAGGGGCGGGGCCAACGTCCTGACTTTC. Translating gives CASTIRPGHRRGGANVLTF.

The V call is TRBV5-1, the J call TRBJ2-6, with D perhaps TRBD1 (5 bases). The CDR3 extends over 16 amino acids. Germline V gives CDR1 SGHRS, CDR2 YFSETQ. Deletions cut 4 bases from V and 0 bases from J, with 11 bases between. CDR3 coding DNA: TGCGCCAGCAGCGCGACAGTGCTCTCTGGGGCCAACGTCCTGACTTTC. Amino acid sequence: CASSATVLSGANVLTF. The variable domain in full, with the rest retrieved from reference TRBV5-1 and TRBJ2-6, is KAGVTQTPRYLIKTRGQQVTLSCSPISGHRSVSWYQQTPGQGLQFLFEYFSETQRNKGNFPGRFSGRQFSNSRSEMNVSTLELGDSALYLCASSATVLSGANVLTFGAGSRLTVL.

The chain links TRBV6-4 to TRBJ1-2; weak D call: TRBD1 (5 bases). This CDR3 contains 14 residues. Germline V gives CDR1 MRHNA, CDR2 SNTAGT. Trimming removed 3 bases at V and 8 bases at J, with 16 bases between. CDR3 sequence (DNA): TGTGCCAGCAGTGAAGCAGCGGGAAGGGGCGGCTACACCTTC. Protein sequence: CASSEAAGRGGYTF.

The chain combines TRBV29-1 with TRBJ2-2, with D possibly TRBD1 on 6 matching bases. Trimming took 5 bases from V and 3 from J, leaving 16 bases between them. The CDR3 covers 15 residues. Per the germline V gene, CDR1 is SQVTM and CDR2 is ANQGSEA. This chain's CDR3 is CSVPLWGRDTGELFF. The CDR3 region has the DNA TGCAGCGTTCCTTTGTGGGGGCGTGACACCGGGGAGCTGTTTTTT.

The chain employs TRBV9 and TRBJ1-1, with TRBD1 as a possible D gene (6 bases). Trimming cost V 3 bases and J 1 base, with 13 bases left between them. CDR3 size: 15 residues. Germline V CDR1 and CDR2: SGDLS, YYNGEE. For the CDR3, the DNA is TGTGCCAGCAGCGCGGAGTGGGGGCCGAACACTGAAGCTTTCTTT. Protein sequence: CASSAEWGPNTEAFF.

On this clone: Mismatch with germline at one junction end may stem from a read error. The rearrangement links TRBV5-4 to TRBJ2-5; the match to TRBD2 covers 12 bases. The CDR3 totals 13 residues. Germline-derived CDR1 and CDR2 are SGHNT and YYREEE (reference sequence). The CDR3 loop reads CASSLGLAGALDF. The CDR3 DNA is TGTGCCAGCAGCTTGGGACTAGCGGGGGCCCTTGACTTC. The complete variable domain, with remaining parts taken from reference TRBV5-4 and TRBJ2-5, reads ETGVTQSPTHLIKTRGQQVTLRCSSQSGHNTVSWYQQALGQGPQFIFQYYREEENGRGNFPPRFSGLQFPNYSSELNVNALELDDSALYLCASSLGLAGALDFGPGTRLLVL.

The chain links TRBV30 to TRBJ2-2, with a weak D call TRBD1 (5 bases). Germline values: CDR1 GTSNPN, CDR2 SVGIG (reference sequence). CDR3 length: 14 residues. The ends were cut back, 5 bases at V and 7 bases at J, with 17 bases in the middle. CDR3 DNA: TGTGCCTGGTGGGCCTCAGGGTTCTTCGGGGAGCTGTTTTTT. Protein sequence: CAWWASGFFGELFF.

The chain combines TRBV2 with TRBJ2-3; 9 bases line up with TRBD1. Per the germline V gene, CDR1 is SNHLY and CDR2 is FYNNEI. V dropped 3 bases and J dropped 6; count of bases not matched to a gene: 4. This CDR3 contains 14 residues. CDR3 in amino acids: CASSDRTGVDTQYF. The CDR3 nucleotides are TGTGCCAGCAGTGACCGGACAGGGGTGGATACGCAGTATTTT. The entire variable domain, with the rest obtained from reference TRBV2 and TRBJ2-3, is as follows: EPEVTQTPSHQVTQMGQEVILRCVPISNHLYFYWYRQILGQKVEFLVSFYNNEISEKSEIFDDQFSVERPDGSNFTLKIRSTKLEDSAMYFCASSDRTGVDTQYFGPGTRLTVL.

The rearrangement links TRBV7-2 to TRBJ1-5; weak D call: TRBD1 (6 bases). V was pared by 9 bases and J by 3 bases, with 9 bases between. CDR1 is SGHTA and CDR2 is FQGNSA in the germline V gene. The CDR3 has 12 residues. This chain's CDR3 is CASGGPNQPQHF. CDR3 nucleotides: TGTGCCAGTGGGGGCCCCAATCAGCCCCAGCATTTT.

The gene calls are TRBV27 and TRBJ2-3; D remains ambiguous. Per germline, CDR1 MNHEY and CDR2 SMNVEV (reference sequence). This CDR3 region has 13 residues. Trimming took 3 bases from V and 1 from J, leaving 5 bases between them. The CDR3 nucleotides are TGTGCCAGCAGTTTGTCGGGCACAGATACGCAGTATTTT. Its protein product is CASSLSGTDTQYF.

CDR3 nucleotides: TGTGCCAGCAGCCAAGGCGGGGGAGATACGCAGTATTTT. Translating it yields CASSQGGGDTQYF. V is TRBV14 and J is TRBJ2-3; 7 bases map to TRBD2. V dropped 1 base and J dropped 5; count of bases not matched to a gene: 0. The CDR3 contains 13 residues. In germline, CDR1 is SGHDN, CDR2 FVKESK.